This T cell receptor beta chain was obtained from a study of blood T cells in healthy people across ages. PCR was performed a second time for roughly 6 to 12 cycles using a sample-barcoded 5' primer and a J-beta primer mix. Each CDR3 protein gets one entry after TCRdb re-called the 5' RACE reads with MiXCR. Here the sample spans roughly 1.7 million distinct CDR3 sequences, almost 35% being singletons. This clonotype showed up many times. The germline V gene encodes CDR1 MDHEN and CDR2 SYDVKM. V was clipped by 4 bases and J by 3 bases, with 15 bases between them. This CDR3 has 15 amino acids. Sequencing used blood. This receptor was identified in a woman aged 25 to 39 in good health. The chain recombines TRBV28 with TRBJ2-5; no clear D. The CDR3 bases are TGTGCCAGCAGTTCAAGGGCCTTTATTGAAGAGACCCAGTACTTC. It codes for CASSSRAFIEETQYF.